The clone carrying this T cell receptor (beta chain) was seen more than once but under ten times. What it binds is unknown. Trimming shortened V by 6 bases and J by 8 bases, and 14 bases separated the two germline ends. Germline V lookup: CDR1 SGHVS, CDR2 FQNEAQ. The CDR3 totals 13 residues. Expressed TCRB transcripts were sequenced after all isolated RNA was converted to cDNA. Data came from immunoSEQ multiplex PCR; TCRdb stores just in-frame clones and leaves some out. The repertoire holds hundreds of thousands of clones, 9% to 10% seen once, with just under 0.035% in the top ten. The data were taken from a study of beta chain features in type 1 diabetes. CD4+ cells of the naive, central memory, regulatory and stem cell-like memory types were sorted via CD45RO/CCR7/CD25/CD127/CD95/CD27. Study-wide points: Moderate yet significant TCRB CDR3 shortening was seen in Type 1 diabetes patients in all four CD4+ subsets. Cells expressing TCR highly could be over-represented by cDNA sequencing. Healthy donors had naive, central memory and Treg TCRB repertoires that appeared less similar than those seen among patients.

Sequencing was carried out using naive CD4+ T cells from blood. The chain employs TRBV7-8 and TRBJ2-1; a weak D match, TRBD2 (6 bases). The source of this sequence is a woman in her late teens or twenties in good health. The CDR3: CASREGVDYEQFF. CDR3 coding DNA: TGTGCCAGCAGGGAGGGAGTGGATTATGAGCAGTTCTTC.